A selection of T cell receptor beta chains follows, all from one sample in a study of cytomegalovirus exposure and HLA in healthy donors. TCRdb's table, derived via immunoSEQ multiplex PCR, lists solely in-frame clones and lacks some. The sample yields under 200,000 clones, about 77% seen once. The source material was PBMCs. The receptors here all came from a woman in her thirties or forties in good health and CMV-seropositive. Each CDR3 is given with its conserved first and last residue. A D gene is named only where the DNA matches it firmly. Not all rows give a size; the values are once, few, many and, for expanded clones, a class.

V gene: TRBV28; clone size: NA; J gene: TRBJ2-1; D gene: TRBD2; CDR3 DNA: TGTGCCAGCAGCTTAGCGGGAGGCTCCTACAATGAGCAGTTCTTC; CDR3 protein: CASSLAGGSYNEQFF
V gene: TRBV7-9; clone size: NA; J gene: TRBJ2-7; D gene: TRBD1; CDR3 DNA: TGTTCCAGCAGCCTAGGACAGGGAGAGCAGTCCGAGCAGTACTTC; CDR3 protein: CSSSLGQGEQSEQYF
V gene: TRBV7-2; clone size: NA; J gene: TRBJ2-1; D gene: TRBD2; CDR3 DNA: TGTGCCAGCAGCAGTCTAGCGGGGGAGCAGTTCTTC; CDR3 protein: CASSSLAGEQFF
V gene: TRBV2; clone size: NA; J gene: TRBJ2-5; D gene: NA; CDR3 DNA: TGTGCCAGCAAAAAGACCGGGGGAGGAGAGACCCAGTACTTC; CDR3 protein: CASKKTGGGETQYF
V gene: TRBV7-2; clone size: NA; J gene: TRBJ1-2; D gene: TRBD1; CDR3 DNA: TGTGCCAGCAGCTTACGACAGGGGGTTAACTATGGCTACACCTTC; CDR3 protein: CASSLRQGVNYGYTF
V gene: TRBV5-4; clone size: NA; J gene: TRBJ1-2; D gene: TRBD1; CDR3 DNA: TGTGCCAGCAGTATCACAGGGGAAGGCTACACCTTC; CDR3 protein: CASSITGEGYTF
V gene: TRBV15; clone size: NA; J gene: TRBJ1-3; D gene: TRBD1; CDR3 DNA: TGTGCCACCAGCAGAGATAAGAGGACAGGCGGAAACACCATATATTTT; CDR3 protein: CATSRDKRTGGNTIYF
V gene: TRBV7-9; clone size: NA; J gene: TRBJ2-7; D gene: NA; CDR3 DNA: TGTGCCAGCAGCTTAGCCCCGAGCTCCTACGAGCAGTACTTC; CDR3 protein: CASSLAPSSYEQYF
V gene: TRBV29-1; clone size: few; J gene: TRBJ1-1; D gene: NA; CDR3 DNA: TGCAGCGTTGTTCGTTCGAACACTGAAGCTTTCTTT; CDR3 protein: CSVVRSNTEAFF
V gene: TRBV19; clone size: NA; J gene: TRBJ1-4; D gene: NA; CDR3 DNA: TGTGCCAGTACAGCGGACAGTCTCTCCGTAAAACTGTTTTTT; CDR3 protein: CASTADSLSVKLFF
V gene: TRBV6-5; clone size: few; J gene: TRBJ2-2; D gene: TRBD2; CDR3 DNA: TGTGCCAGCACTTGGAGCGGGACTAACACCGGGGAGCTGTTTTTT; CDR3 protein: CASTWSGTNTGELFF
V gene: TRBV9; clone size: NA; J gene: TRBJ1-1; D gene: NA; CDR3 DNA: TGTGCCAGCAGCGTAATAGCTACGAACACTGAAGCTTTCTTT; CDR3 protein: CASSVIATNTEAFF
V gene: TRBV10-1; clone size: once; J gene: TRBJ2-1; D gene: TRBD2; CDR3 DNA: TGCGCCAGCAGTGCCGGACTAGCGGGGGGTAATGAGCAGTTCTTC; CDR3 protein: CASSAGLAGGNEQFF
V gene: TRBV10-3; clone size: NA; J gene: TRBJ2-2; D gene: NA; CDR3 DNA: TGTGCCATCAGTGAGTCGCGGGATTCCGGGGAGCTGTTTTTT; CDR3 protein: CAISESRDSGELFF
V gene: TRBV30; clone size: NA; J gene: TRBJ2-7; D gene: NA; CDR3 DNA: TGTGCCTGGACTGTTCGTCCCCGGTACGAGCAGTACTTC; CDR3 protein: CAWTVRPRYEQYF
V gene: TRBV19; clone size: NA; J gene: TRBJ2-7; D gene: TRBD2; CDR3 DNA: TGTGCCAGTAGCAGCGGGAGTTTCTACGAGCAGTACTTC; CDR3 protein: CASSSGSFYEQYF
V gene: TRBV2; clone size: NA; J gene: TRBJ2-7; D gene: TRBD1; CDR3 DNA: TGTGCCAGCACCGGGACAGGGGGTTACGAGCAGTACTTC; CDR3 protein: CASTGTGGYEQYF
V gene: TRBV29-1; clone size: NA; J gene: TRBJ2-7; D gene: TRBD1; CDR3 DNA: TGCAGCGTTGCCAAAACAGGGGGCGACTTTTCCGAGCAGTACTTC; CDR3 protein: CSVAKTGGDFSEQYF
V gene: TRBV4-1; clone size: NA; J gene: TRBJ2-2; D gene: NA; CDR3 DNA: TGCGCCTTCCGGGACACCAACACCGGGGAGCTGTTTTTT; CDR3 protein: CAFRDTNTGELFF
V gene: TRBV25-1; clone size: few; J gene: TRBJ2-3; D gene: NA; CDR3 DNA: TGTGCCAGCAGTGCCGTAGATACGCAGTATTTT; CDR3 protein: CASSAVDTQYF
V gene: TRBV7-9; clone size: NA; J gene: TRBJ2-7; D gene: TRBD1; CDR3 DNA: TGTGCCAGCACCCCGGGACAGGGAATGTGGGAGCAGTACTTC; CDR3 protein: CASTPGQGMWEQYF
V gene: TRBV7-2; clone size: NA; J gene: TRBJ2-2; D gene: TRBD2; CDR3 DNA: TGTGCCAGCAGCTTAGTTGGGACTAGAGGGACCGGGGAGCTGTTTTTT; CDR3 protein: CASSLVGTRGTGELFF
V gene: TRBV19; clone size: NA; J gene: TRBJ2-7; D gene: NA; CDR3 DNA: TGTGCCAGTAGCCCGGACGGGAACTCCTACGAGCAGTACTTC; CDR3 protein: CASSPDGNSYEQYF
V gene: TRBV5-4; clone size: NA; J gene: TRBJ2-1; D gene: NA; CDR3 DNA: TGTGCCAGCAGCCTGGGACTCAGTCAGTTCTTC; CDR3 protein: CASSLGLSQFF
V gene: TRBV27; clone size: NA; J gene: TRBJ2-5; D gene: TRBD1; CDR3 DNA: TGTGCCAGCAGTCCCGTTAGGACAGGGGTACCCCGCCAAGAGACCCAGTACTTC; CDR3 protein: CASSPVRTGVPRQETQYF
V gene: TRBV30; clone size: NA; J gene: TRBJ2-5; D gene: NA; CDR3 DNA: TGTGCCTGGAGCAAACAGGGAGAGACCCAGTACTTC; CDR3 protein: CAWSKQGETQYF
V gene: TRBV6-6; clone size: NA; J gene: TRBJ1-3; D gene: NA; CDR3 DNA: TGTGCCAGCAGTTACGGTCAGGCCATCGGAGGAAACACCATATATTTT; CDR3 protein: CASSYGQAIGGNTIYF
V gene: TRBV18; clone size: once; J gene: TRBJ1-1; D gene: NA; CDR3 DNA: TGTGCCAGCTCACCAGGGGCAGGGGCTAACACTGAAGCTTTCTTT; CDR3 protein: CASSPGAGANTEAFF
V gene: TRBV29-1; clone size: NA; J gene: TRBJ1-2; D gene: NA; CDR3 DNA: TGCAGCGCCCTTCAGGGATCTTCGGCTGGCTACACCTTC; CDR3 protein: CSALQGSSAGYTF
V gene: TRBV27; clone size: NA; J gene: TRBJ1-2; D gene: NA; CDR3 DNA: TGTGCCAGCAGCCAGTACCAGGGGCACGGTGGCTACACCTTC; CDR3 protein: CASSQYQGHGGYTF
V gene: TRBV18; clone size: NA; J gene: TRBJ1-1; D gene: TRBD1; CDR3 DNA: TGTGCCAGCTCACCCCGAACAGGGGGCGTCACTGAAGCTTTCTTT; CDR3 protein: CASSPRTGGVTEAFF
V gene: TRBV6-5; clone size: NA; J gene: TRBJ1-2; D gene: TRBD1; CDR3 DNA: TGTGCCAGCAGCCGGACAGGGCAAGCCTATGGCTACACCTTC; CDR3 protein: CASSRTGQAYGYTF
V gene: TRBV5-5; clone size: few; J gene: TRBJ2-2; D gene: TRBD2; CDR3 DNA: TGTGCCAGCAGCTTGATCCCAGCGGGGGGCACCGGGGAGCTGTTTTTT; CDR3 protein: CASSLIPAGGTGELFF
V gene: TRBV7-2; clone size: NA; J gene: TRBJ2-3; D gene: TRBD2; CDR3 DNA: TGTGCCAGCAGCCCCCGGGGAGGCGGGGGGGCCTCTAGCACAGATACGCAGTATTTT; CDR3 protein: CASSPRGGGGASSTDTQYF
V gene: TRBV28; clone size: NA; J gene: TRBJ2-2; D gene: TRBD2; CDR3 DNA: TGTGCCAGCAGCCTATGGGGGGAGGGAGCCGGGGAGCTGTTTTTT; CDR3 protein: CASSLWGEGAGELFF
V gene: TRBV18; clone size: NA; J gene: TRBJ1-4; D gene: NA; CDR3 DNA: TGTGCCAGCTCACCACTTTCTCCGGGGTCTAATGAAAAACTGTTTTTT; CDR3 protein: CASSPLSPGSNEKLFF
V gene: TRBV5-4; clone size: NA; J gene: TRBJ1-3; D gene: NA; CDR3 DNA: TGTGCCAGCAGCTTGGGCGGAGCCTCTGGAAACACCATATATTTT; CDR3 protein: CASSLGGASGNTIYF
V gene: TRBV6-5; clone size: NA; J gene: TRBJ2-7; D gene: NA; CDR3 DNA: TGTGCCAGCAGGAGGAGTGCCACAGGACCCTACGAGCAGTACTTC; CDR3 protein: CASRRSATGPYEQYF
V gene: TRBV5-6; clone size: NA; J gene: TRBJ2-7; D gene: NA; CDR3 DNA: TGTGCCAGCAGCTCCCGTCCTTACGAGCAGTACTTC; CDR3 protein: CASSSRPYEQYF
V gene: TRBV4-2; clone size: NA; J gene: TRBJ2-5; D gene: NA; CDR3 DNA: TGTGCCAGCAGCCAAGATTTTGGATTAGCAGAGACCCAGTACTTC; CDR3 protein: CASSQDFGLAETQYF
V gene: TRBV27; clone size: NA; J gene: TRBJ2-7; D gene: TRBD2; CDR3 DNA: TGTGCCAGCAGTCCCGAGCGGGGGGGCCGGGCCTACGAGCAGTACTTC; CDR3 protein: CASSPERGGRAYEQYF
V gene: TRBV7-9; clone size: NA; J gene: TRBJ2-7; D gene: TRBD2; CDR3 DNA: TGTGCCAGCAGACTAGCGGGGGAGGGGGACGAGCAGTACTTC; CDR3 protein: CASRLAGEGDEQYF
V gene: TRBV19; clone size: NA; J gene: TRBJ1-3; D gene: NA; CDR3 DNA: TGTGCCAGTACGAGGGATGGAAACACCATATATTTT; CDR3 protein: CASTRDGNTIYF
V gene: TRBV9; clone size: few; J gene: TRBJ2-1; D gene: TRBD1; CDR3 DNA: TGTGCCAGCAGCCCCAGGACAGGGGGCTCCTACAATGAGCAGTTCTTC; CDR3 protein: CASSPRTGGSYNEQFF
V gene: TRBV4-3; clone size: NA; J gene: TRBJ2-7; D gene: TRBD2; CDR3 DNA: TGCGCCAGCAGACCTAGCGGTCGCTCCTACGAGCAGTACTTC; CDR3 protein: CASRPSGRSYEQYF
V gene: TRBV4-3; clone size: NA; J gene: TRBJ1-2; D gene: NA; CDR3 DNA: TGCGCCAGCAGCCAAGATGCATACAGGGTGGCCCTATACTATGGCTACACCTTC; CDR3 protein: CASSQDAYRVALYYGYTF
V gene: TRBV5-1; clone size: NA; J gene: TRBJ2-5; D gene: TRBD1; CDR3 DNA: TGCGCCAGCAGCTCCTTAGGGGGCGCGGAGACCCAGTACTTC; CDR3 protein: CASSSLGGAETQYF
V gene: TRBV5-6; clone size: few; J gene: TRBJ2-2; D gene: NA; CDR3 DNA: TGTGCCAGCAGCTTGGGTCGGAGCGTCGGGGAGCTGTTTTTT; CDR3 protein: CASSLGRSVGELFF
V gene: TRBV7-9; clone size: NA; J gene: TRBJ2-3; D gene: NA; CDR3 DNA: TGTGCCAGCAGCTTAGCCTCGGGGGATACGCAGTATTTT; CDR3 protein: CASSLASGDTQYF
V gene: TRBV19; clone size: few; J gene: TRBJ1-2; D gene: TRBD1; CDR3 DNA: TGTGCCAGTAAGGGACAGATGAACTATGGCTACACCTTC; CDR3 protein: CASKGQMNYGYTF
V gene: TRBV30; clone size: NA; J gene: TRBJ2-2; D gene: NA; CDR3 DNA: TGTGCCTGGAGTGACGGGACTTCTGCTTGGGAGCTGTTTTTT; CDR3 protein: CAWSDGTSAWELFF
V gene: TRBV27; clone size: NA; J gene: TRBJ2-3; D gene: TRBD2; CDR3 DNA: TGTGCCAGCAGTTTTACAGCGGGGGACACAGATACGCAGTATTTT; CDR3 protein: CASSFTAGDTDTQYF
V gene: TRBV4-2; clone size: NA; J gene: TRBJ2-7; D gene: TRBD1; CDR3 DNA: TGTGCCAGCAGCCAAACACAGGGGAACGAGCAGTACTTC; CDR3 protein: CASSQTQGNEQYF
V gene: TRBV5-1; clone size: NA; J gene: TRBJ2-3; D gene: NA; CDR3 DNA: TGCGCCAGCAGCTTGGGGAGCCGCACAGATACGCAGTATTTT; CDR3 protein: CASSLGSRTDTQYF
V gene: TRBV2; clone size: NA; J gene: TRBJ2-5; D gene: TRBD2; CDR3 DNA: TGTGCCAGCAGTGTCGGGGGGGGCCAAGAGACCCAGTACTTC; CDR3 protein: CASSVGGGQETQYF
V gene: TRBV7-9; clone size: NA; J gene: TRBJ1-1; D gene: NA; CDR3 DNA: TGTGCCAGCAGCTTCGGCGGCAGCGACACTGAAGCTTTCTTT; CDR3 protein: CASSFGGSDTEAFF